The present TCR beta chain was sequenced within a study of read filtering for tumor transcriptome and immune sequencing (dated by TCRdb to the early 2020s). A note on the overall study: The cohort had roughly 17 male and approximately 14 female patients with a mean age of roughly 62 years, ranging from roughly 47 to 85. Under revised international staging, roughly 8 patients fell into R-ISS I, 15 or so into R-ISS II and six or seven into R-ISS III. Whole-transcriptome libraries were prepared with the TruSeq RNA Access Library Prep Kit after DNase treatment. TCR-region mapped reads per sample ranged from about 3.5 to 11 million with IR-seq versus only about 80 to 1,300 with RNA-seq. TCR repertoires obtained by targeted immune repertoire sequencing and by bulk whole-transcriptome sequencing performed on the same bone marrow samples were compared. One of the main goals was to work out a read-filtering strategy for immune repertoire data, in particular whether clonotypes backed by only a single read should be removed.

TCR libraries were built from 400 to 450 ng RNA with the Immunoverse kit, using molecular barcoded adaptors covering alpha/delta and beta/gamma chains. TCR library preparation used the same RNA that was used for transcriptome sequencing. TCR libraries were sequenced on an Illumina HiSeq 4000 with 2 x 150 cycles. As for the authors' bioinformatics: With MiXCR, TCR reads were aligned to human V, D, J and C references and assembled into CDR3 clonotypes, with quality filtering and error correction included. Clonotype counts and gene usage diversity were analyzed with the tcR package in R. Raw mapping reads were checked after the RNA-seq reads had been mapped by STAR aligner version 2.5.3a onto the human GRCh37 genome. To test the effect of sequencing depth on detected clonotypes, IR-seq fastq files were randomly downsampled using Seqtk 1.3. Starting from the raw public reads, TCRdb applied fastp trimming at Q25, assembled clones with MiXCR and retained in-frame beta chains. Each entry merges the rows of one CDR3 protein and shows their most common DNA and genes. What appears here as the V and J calls and clone size reflects TCRdb's work, not the paper's. Across this sample there are 39,000 or so distinct CDR3 sequences, with roughly 13% seen only once. The ten top clones hold 30% of the sample.

This clonotype has at least ten counts. The target of this receptor is not known. No much larger clone exists at a distance of one base, and base qualities are not known. Points the paper makes about the study in general: Compared with RNA-seq, IR-seq captured clonotypes at much greater depth and more reliably, and a smaller IR-seq throughput was enough to identify most of the shared clonotypes. The sorted CD138-negative fraction was a mixed bone marrow immune population, not purified T cells. The correlation between IR-seq and RNA-seq shared clonotype proportions rose when single-read clonotypes were removed. Single-read clonotypes made up around 82% of clonotypes but roughly 3.2% of total reads in IR-seq, and over 65% of clonotypes and 40% to 50% of reads in RNA-seq.

Bone marrow was sampled from every patient at the time of active disease. Bone marrow mononuclear cells were isolated by Ficoll-Hypaque density gradient centrifugation. Myeloma plasma cells were removed and CD138-negative cells were obtained by negative selection following labeling with CD138 magnetic microbeads on a MACS separator. Flow cytometry on an Attune NxT with CD138 antibodies was used to check the purity of the isolated cells. Total RNA was extracted using TRIzol reagent and was quantified on a NanoDrop spectrophotometer. For each patient, the CD138-negative bone marrow sample underwent paired RNA-seq and IR-seq. The sequence derives from a donor aged 40 or over with multiple myeloma. Sequencing was carried out using a population of CD138-negative cells sorted from bone marrow. This specimen's cell subset or site label, interpreted: bone marrow mononuclear cells depleted of CD138+ plasma/myeloma cells by negative magnetic selection.

The CDR3 protein sequence reads: CSAPPRGKRTYNEQFF. The bases are TGCAGTGCCCCCCCGCGGGGAAAACGAACCTACAATGAGCAGTTCTTC. The chain employs TRBV20-1 and TRBJ2-1; D gene: possibly TRBD2, on 6 matching bases. CDR1 and CDR2 were assigned from the germline V gene (reference sequence) as DFQATT and SNEGSKA. V is clipped by 6 bases and J by 2 bases, and the sequence between their germline boundaries is 20 bases long. The CDR3 sequence holds 16 residues, the cysteine and phenylalanine included. Only the CDR3 DNA stays, 48 bases, in frame from base 1.